This T cell receptor (beta chain) was identified during a study of cytomegalovirus exposure and HLA in healthy donors. Broader study findings: Segments of the TCR beta V type were, in most cases, productive about 90% or about 30% of the time in an earlier analysis. There were reportedly fewer N-insertions in an Asian-associated ancestry cluster than the approximately 600-donor mean, in a later analysis.

With regard to this clone: Its target is unknown.

Amplification used 60 Vbeta primers and 13 Jbeta primers. Produced via immunoSEQ multiplex PCR; TCRdb's table is partial and in-frame only. In the table there are 150,000 to 200,000 clones, about 80% of which are singletons. Trimming left V 5 bases short and J 3 bases short, with 10 bases between. The CDR3 spans 13 residues. CDR1 is MNHEY and CDR2 is SVGAGI in the germline V gene. The sample was PBMCs. The chain employs TRBV6-5 and TRBJ1-2; D is uncertain. This clonotype originated in a woman younger than 45 in good health and CMV-seropositive. The chain's CDR3 is CASSRGGDYGYTF. For the CDR3, the DNA is TGTGCCAGCAGTCGAGGTGGCGACTATGGCTACACCTTC.